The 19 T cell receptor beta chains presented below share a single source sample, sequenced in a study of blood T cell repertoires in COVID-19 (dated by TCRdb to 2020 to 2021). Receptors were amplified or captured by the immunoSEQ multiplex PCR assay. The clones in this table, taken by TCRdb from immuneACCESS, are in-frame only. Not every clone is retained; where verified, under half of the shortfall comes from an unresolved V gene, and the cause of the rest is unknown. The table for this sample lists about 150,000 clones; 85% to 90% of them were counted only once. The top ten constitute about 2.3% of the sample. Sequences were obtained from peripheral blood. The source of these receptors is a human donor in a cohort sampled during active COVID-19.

Here the CDR3 DNA reads TGTGCCAGCAGTTACTCGACAGCACCGAACACTGAAGCTTTCTTT. The encoded protein is CASSYSTAPNTEAFF. The V gene is TRBV6-5, the J gene TRBJ1-1; tentative D call: TRBD1 (5 bases). There are 15 residues in the CDR3. Germline-derived CDR1 and CDR2 are MNHEY and SVGAGI. V lost 0 bases, J lost 1 base, and 9 bases lay in between.

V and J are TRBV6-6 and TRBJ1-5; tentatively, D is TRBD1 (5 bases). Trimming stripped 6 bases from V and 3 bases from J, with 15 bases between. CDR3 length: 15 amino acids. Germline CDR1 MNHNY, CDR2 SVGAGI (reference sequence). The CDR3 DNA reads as TGTGCCAGCAGCCCCAGCAGGGCTATCAATCAGCCCCAGCATTTT. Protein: CASSPSRAINQPQHF.

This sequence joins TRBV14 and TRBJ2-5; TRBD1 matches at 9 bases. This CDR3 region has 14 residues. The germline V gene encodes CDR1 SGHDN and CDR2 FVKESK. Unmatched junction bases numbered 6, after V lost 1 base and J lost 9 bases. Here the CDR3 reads CASSQGGTGRSQYF. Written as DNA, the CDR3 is TGTGCCAGCAGCCAAGGTGGGACAGGGAGATCCCAGTACTTC.

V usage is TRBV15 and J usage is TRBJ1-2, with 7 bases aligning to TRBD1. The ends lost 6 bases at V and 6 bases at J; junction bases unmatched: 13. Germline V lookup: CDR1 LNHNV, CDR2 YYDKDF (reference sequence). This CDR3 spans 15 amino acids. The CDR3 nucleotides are TGTGCCACCAGTGGAAATTTGTACAGGGGCAATGGCTACACCTTC. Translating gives CATSGNLYRGNGYTF.

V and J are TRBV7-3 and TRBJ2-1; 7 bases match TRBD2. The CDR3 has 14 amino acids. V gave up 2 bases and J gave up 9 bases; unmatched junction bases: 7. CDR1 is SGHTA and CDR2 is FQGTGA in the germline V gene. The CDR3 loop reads CASSLSGGRGEQFF. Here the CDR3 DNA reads TGTGCCAGCAGCTTATCGGGCGGGAGAGGTGAGCAGTTCTTC.

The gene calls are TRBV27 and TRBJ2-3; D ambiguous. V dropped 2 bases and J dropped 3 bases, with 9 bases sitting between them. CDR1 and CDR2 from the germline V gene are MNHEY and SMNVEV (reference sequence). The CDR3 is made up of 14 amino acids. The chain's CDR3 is CASSLTTGTDTQYF. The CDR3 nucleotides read TGTGCCAGCAGTTTAACGACTGGGACAGATACGCAGTATTTT.

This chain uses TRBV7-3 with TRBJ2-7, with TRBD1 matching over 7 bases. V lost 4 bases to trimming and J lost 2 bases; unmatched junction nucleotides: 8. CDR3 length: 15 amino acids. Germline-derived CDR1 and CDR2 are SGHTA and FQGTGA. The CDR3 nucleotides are TGTGCCAGCAGCTCTTACCCCGGGACAGCCTACGAGCAGTACTTC. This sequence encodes CASSSYPGTAYEQYF.

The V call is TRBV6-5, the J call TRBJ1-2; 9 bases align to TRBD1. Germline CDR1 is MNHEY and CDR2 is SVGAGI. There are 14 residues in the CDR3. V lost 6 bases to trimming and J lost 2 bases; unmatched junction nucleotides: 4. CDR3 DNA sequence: TGTGCCAGCAGCCGAACAGGGGGCAACTATGGCTACACCTTC. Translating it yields CASSRTGGNYGYTF.

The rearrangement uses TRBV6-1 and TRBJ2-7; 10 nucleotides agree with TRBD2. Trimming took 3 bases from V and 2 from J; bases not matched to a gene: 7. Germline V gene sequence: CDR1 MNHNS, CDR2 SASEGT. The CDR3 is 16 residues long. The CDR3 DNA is TGTGCCAGCAGTGATCCAAGCGGGAGGGGCACCTACGAGCAGTACTTC. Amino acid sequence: CASSDPSGRGTYEQYF.

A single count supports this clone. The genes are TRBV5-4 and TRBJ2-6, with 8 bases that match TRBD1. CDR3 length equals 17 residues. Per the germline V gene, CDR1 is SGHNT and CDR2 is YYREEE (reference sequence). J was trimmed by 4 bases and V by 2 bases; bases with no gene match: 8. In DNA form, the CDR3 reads TGTGCCAGCAGCTTCGGCCAGGGGGCGGTGGGGGCCAACGTCCTGACTTTC. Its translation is CASSFGQGAVGANVLTF.

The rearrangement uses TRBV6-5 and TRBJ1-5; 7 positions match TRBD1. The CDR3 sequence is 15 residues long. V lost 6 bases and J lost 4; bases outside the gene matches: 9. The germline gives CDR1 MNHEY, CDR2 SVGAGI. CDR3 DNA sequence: TGTGCCAGCAGCAGTGCCCGGACAGGTAATCAGCCCCAGCATTTT. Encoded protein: CASSSARTGNQPQHF.

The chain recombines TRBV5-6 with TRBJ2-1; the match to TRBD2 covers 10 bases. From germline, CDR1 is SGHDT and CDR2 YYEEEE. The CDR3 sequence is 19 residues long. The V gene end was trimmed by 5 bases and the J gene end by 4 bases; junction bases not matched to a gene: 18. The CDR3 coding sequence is TGTGCCAGCAGACAAACTGGGGGCCCTCTAGCGGGGGCTTACAATGAGCAGTTCTTC. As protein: CASRQTGGPLAGAYNEQFF.

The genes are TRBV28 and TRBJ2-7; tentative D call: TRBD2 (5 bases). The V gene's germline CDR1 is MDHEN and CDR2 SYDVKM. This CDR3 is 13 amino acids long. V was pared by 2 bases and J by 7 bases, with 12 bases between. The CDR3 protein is CASSLLWTPEQYF. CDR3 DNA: TGTGCCAGCAGTTTACTTTGGACTCCGGAGCAGTACTTC.

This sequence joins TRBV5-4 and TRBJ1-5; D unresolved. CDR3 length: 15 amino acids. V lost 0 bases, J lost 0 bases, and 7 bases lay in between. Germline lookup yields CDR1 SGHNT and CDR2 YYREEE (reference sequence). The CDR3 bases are TGTGCCAGCAGCTTGGACGGAGGTAGCAATCAGCCCCAGCATTTT. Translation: CASSLDGGSNQPQHF.

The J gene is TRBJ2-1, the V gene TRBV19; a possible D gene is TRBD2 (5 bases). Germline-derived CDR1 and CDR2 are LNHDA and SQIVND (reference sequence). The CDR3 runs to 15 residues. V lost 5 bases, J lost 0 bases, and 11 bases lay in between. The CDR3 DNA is TGTGCCAGTAGTGAGGAGGTCCACTCCTACAATGAGCAGTTCTTC. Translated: CASSEEVHSYNEQFF.

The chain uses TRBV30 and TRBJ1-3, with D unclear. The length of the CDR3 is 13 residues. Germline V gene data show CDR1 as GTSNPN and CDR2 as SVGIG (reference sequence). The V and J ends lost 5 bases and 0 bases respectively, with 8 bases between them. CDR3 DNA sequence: TGTGCCTGGGGCCTTTCCTCTGGAAACACCATATATTTT. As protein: CAWGLSSGNTIYF.

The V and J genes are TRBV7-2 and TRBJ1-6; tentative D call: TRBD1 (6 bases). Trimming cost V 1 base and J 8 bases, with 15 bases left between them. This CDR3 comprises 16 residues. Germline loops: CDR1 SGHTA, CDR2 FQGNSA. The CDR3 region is CASSLGGGVGDSPLHF. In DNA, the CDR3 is TGTGCCAGCAGCTTAGGAGGGGGTGTTGGAGATTCACCCCTCCACTTT.

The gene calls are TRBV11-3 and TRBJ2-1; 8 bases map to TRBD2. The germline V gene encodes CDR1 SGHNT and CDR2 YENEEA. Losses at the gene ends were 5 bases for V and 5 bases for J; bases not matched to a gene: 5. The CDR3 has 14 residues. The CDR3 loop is CASSRGGSNNEQFF. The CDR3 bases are TGTGCCAGCAGCCGGGGGGGTTCTAACAATGAGCAGTTCTTC. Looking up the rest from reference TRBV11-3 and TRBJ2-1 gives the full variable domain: EAGVVQSPRYKIIEKKQPVAFWCNPISGHNTLYWYLQNLGQGPELLIRYENEEAVDDSQLPKDRFSAERLKGVDSTLKIQPAELGDSAVYLCASSRGGSNNEQFFGPGTRLTVL.

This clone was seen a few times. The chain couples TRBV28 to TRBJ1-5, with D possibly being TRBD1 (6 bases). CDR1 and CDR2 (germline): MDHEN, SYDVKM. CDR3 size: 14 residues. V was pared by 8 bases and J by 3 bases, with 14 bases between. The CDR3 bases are TGTGCCAGCGTAAGCGGACAGCCCAATCAGCCCCAGCATTTT. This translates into CASVSGQPNQPQHF.